The 3 T cell receptor beta chains presented below share a single source sample, sequenced in a study of blood T cell repertoires in COVID-19. Assay used: immunoSEQ multiplex PCR; TCRdb lists only in-frame clones, some missing. This table holds about 140,000 clones, around 82% found once. Sequencing was performed on peripheral blood. All receptors derive from a woman aged 60-75 years with acute or convalescent COVID-19.

The V gene is TRBV5-1, the J gene TRBJ2-1; the D is unclear. Per germline, CDR1 SGHRS and CDR2 YFSETQ. The length of the CDR3 is 13 residues. V was pared by 4 bases and J by 5 bases, with 10 bases between. Written as DNA, the CDR3 is TGCGCCAGCAGCGGTCTAGTCGACAATGAGCAGTTCTTC. It translates to CASSGLVDNEQFF.

As to this clone: Germline and junction disagree at one end, which may indicate a read error. The chain combines TRBV5-4 with TRBJ1-2; no definite D call. CDR1 SGHNT and CDR2 YYREEE come from the germline V gene (reference sequence). The CDR3 is 15 residues long. In DNA form, the CDR3 reads TGTGCCAGCAGCTTGGTGGGCAGGCCTAACAATGGCTACACCTTC. This codes for CASSLVGRPNNGYTF.

This chain uses TRBV9 with TRBJ1-5, with a possible D match to TRBD1 (6 bases). The CDR3 length is 16 residues. The germline gives CDR1 SGDLS, CDR2 YYNGEE. V was shortened by 4 bases and J by 7 bases, with 21 bases between the two germline ends. Written as DNA, the CDR3 is TGTGCCAGCAGCCCCTCAATCACGGGGGGCGGGCAGCCCCAGCATTTT. This encodes CASSPSITGGGQPQHF.